This entry concerns a single T cell receptor (beta chain). There is no known antigen for this receptor. The sequencer listed for this sample is Illumina HiSeq 2000. TCR beta cDNA libraries were made by 5'RACE template switching that added a universal primer site and unique molecular identifiers. Synthesis of cDNA was primed from the TCR beta constant segment and was followed by two consecutive PCR amplification steps. The study's processing was this. MIGEC was used to demultiplex reads and group the reads by UMI, and MiTCR was used to assemble and quantify clonotypes. Only TCR cDNA sequences supported by at least two reads were kept to exclude erroneous sequences. The tcR package was used for downstream repertoire analysis, with clonotypes matched between fractions based on CDR3 nucleotide sequence plus V segment. VDJmatch was used to annotate antigen specificity against VDJdb, with one amino acid substitution allowed in CDR3. After reprocessing by TCRdb, each CDR3 protein sequence is one entry, and no DNA is given. The V and J calls shown here were made by TCRdb, not taken from the authors' results. The table for this sample records some 600,000 distinct CDR3 sequences. The top ten hold approximately 3.5% of the sample.

The data originate from a study of T cells expressing NK-cell markers (dated by TCRdb to 2020 to 2021). Background for the entire study: TCR beta-chain repertoires were profiled in sorted CD3+CD56+NKG2C+, CD3+CD56+NKG2C- and CD3+CD56-NKG2C+ T-cell subsets from several donors. Sequencing of the libraries produced 2 x 150 bp reads on Illumina HiSeq 2000/2500, MiSeq or NextSeq. The study sequenced eight donors, all healthy volunteers chosen at random: three men and five women. Among the eight sequenced donors, seven were HCMV-seropositive and one was HCMV-seronegative. What the work shows at the level of the full study, not this receptor alone: In over five donors, the dominant CD3+CD56+NKG2C+ clonotypes were among the top 10 CD8+ clonotypes and accounted for roughly 1.0-7.0% of CD8+ T cells. Those dominant clonotypes were again the most abundant among CD3+CD56-NKG2C+ cells in four donors, at about 28.3-65%. Whether the expanded NKG2C-expressing T cell clones were specific for HCMV antigens remained unclear.

HCMV serostatus was determined by detecting HCMV-specific IgG in serum with a commercial ELISA kit. Ficoll density gradient centrifugation was used to isolate peripheral blood mononuclear cells from blood. The CDR3 runs 13 amino acids, cysteine and phenylalanine included. The DNA sequence is not available. CDR1 and CDR2 (LNHDA, SQIVND) derive from the germline V gene (reference sequence). This TCR was sampled from a man between 18 and 35 years old in good health. Donor details come from another sample of the same person, matched by shared clones. Sequenced material: blood T cells: a sorted CD56 or NKG2C T cell subset, CD4+ or CD8+ T cells, or bulk PBMC T cells (not recorded which). The chain is made from TRBV19 and TRBJ2-1. The CDR3 here reads CASSIELYNEQFF.